A selection of T cell receptor beta chains follows, all from one sample in a study of T cells in Graves' hyperthyroidism and ophthalmopathy. TCRdb re-derived calls from the multiplex PCR reads in MiXCR, one entry per CDR3 protein. This sample has roughly 570,000 distinct CDR3 sequences, with about 15% found just once. Sequenced input: blood. These receptors originate from a woman aged 25 to 45 with Graves' hyperthyroidism. Both conserved end residues are part of each CDR3. D genes are given only for firm matches. Where a row states a size, it is once, few, many or the class of an expanded clone; other rows omit it.

V gene	clone size	D gene	J gene	CDR3 DNA	CDR3 protein
TRBV5-1	NA	TRBD2	TRBJ2-2	TGCGCCAGCAGCTTGGGCGGGAGGTTCACCGGGGAGCTGTTTTTT	CASSLGGRFTGELFF
TRBV6-1	few	NA	TRBJ2-1	TGTGCCAGCAGAACACTTAAGGATGAGCAGTTCTTC	CASRTLKDEQFF
TRBV28	many	NA	TRBJ1-2	TGTGCCATCTCCGGCAGGACCTATGGCTACACCTTC	CAISGRTYGYTF
TRBV9	NA	TRBD2	TRBJ2-1	TGTGCCAGCAGCGTAGACCCAGGGACTAGCGTTCTCAGTGAGCAGTTCTTC	CASSVDPGTSVLSEQFF
TRBV7-3	NA	NA	TRBJ2-1	TGTGCCAGCAGCTTAACGGGGGGACGACTCTACACTGAGCAGTTCTTC	CASSLTGGRLYTEQFF
TRBV28	many	NA	TRBJ2-5	TGTGCCAGCAGAGACCAAGAGACCCAGTACTTC	CASRDQETQYF
TRBV18	NA	TRBD1	TRBJ2-5	TGTGCCAGCTCACCACCGATGGGACAGGCGGGCACCCAGTACTTC	CASSPPMGQAGTQYF
TRBV5-1	few	NA	TRBJ2-7	TGCGCCAGCAGCCCGTGGGGAGGAGACAACCGACTCGGGGGAGAGCAGTACTTC	CASSPWGGDNRLGGEQYF
TRBV7-9	few	TRBD2	TRBJ2-2	TGTGCCAGCAGCTTGGTTGGCGGACTAGCGGGACTCAACACCGGGGAGCTGTTTTTT	CASSLVGGLAGLNTGELFF
TRBV5-6	NA	TRBD1	TRBJ2-7	TGTGCCAGCAGCTTGGGAATAGGGACAGTCACCTACGAGCAGTACTTC	CASSLGIGTVTYEQYF
TRBV12-3/TRBV12-4	many	TRBD1	TRBJ2-7	TGTGCCAGCAGTTTCCAATCCGGACAGGGATTCTACGAGCAGTACTTC	CASSFQSGQGFYEQYF
TRBV12-3/TRBV12-4	many	TRBD1	TRBJ2-4	TGTGCCAGCACCCTGGGCAAGGACAGGGGGGGCAACATTCAGTACTTC	CASTLGKDRGGNIQYF
TRBV7-3	many	TRBD2	TRBJ2-5	TGTGCCAGCAGCCGGGCGGGAGTGGACCAAGAGACCCAGTACTTC	CASSRAGVDQETQYF